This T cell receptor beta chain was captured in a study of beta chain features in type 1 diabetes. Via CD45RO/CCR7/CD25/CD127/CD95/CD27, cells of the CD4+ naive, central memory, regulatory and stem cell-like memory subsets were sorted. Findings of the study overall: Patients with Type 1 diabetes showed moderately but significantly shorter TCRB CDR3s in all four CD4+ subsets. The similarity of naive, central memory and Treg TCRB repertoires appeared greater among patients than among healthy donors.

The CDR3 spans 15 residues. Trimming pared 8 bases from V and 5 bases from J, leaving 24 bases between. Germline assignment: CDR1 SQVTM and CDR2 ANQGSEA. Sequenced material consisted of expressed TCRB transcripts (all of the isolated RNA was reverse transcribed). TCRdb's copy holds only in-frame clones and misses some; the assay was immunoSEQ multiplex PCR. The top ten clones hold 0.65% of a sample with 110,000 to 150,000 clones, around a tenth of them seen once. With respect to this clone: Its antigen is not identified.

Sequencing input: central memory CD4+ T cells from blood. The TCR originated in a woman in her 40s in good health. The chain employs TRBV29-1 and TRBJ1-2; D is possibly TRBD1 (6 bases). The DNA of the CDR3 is TGCAGCTTTACGGGGGGGGTTACAGGGCTATATGGCTACACCTTC. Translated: CSFTGGVTGLYGYTF.